This TCR beta chain was identified in a study of beta chain features in type 1 diabetes. Findings and caveats of the study: In every one of the four CD4+ subsets, TCRB CDR3s were moderately but significantly shorter in Type 1 diabetes patients.

As concerns this clone: Its antigen is currently unknown.

The entirety of the isolated RNA underwent reverse transcription, so expressed TCRB transcripts were sequenced. The method was immunoSEQ multiplex PCR; TCRdb's version includes in-frame clones alone and lacks a portion of them. The data contain a few hundred thousand clones, around 9.9% of them singletons. This CDR3 has 15 residues. The germline V gene encodes CDR1 MNHEY and CDR2 SMNVEV (reference sequence). Trimming cost V 5 bases and J 0 bases, with 13 bases left between them. Sorting based on CD45RO/CCR7/CD25/CD127/CD95/CD27 separated CD4+ naive, central memory, regulatory and stem cell-like memory cells.

This clonotype was obtained from a man between 18 and 29 years old in good health. Sequencing was performed on central memory CD4+ T cells from blood. J is TRBJ1-2 and V is TRBV27; D not certain. The CDR3, as DNA: TGTGCCAGCAGTCCGACTGGGGATGCTAACTATGGCTACACCTTC. Residues: CASSPTGDANYGYTF.